There are many counts of the clone carrying this T cell receptor (beta chain). Its antigen is not known. These data belong to a study of early T cells in non-severe SARS-CoV-2 infection. Study-level background: Bulk RNA taken from unsorted whole blood was sequenced, leaving chains unpaired. The study's findings and limits: The VDJdb matching leaned toward anti-spike CD8 responses and overlooked private and CD4 specificities.

The TCR library protocol attached unique molecular identifiers to the individual cDNA molecules. TCRdb re-called the 5' RACE reads with MiXCR, one entry per CDR3 protein. Of about 25,000 distinct CDR3 sequences in the sample, roughly 4.5% were seen once. The germline V gene has CDR1 SGHTA and CDR2 FQGNSA. The CDR3 extends over 12 amino acids. V dropped 5 bases and J dropped 4 bases, with 7 bases sitting between them. This sequence originates from an adult who was a healthcare worker with PCR-confirmed SARS-CoV-2 infection or an uninfected control (not recorded which). V and J are TRBV7-2 and TRBJ2-3; D unclear. Material: whole blood. For the CDR3, the DNA is TGTGCCAGCAGCAACTATCCAGATACGCAGTATTTT. Translated: CASSNYPDTQYF.